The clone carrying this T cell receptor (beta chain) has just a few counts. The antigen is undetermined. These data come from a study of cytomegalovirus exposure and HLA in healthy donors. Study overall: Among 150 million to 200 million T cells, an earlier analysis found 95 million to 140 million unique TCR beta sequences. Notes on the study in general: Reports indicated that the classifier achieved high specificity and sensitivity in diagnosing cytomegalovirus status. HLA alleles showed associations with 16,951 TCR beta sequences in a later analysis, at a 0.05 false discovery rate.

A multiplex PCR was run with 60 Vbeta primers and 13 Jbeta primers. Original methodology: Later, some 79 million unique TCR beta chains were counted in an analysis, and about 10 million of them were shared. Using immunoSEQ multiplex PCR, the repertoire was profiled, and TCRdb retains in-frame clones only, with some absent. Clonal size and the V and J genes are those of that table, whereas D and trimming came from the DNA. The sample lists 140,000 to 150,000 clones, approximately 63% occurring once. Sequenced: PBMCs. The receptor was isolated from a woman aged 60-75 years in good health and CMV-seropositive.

The CDR3 region has the DNA TGCGCCAGCAGCTTACTGACAGGGGAGGATGGCTACACCTTC. Residues: CASSLLTGEDGYTF. This chain uses TRBV5-1 with TRBJ1-2, with 8 bases aligning to TRBD1. V lost 2 bases and J lost 6; bases outside the gene matches: 6. CDR3 length: 14 residues. Germline CDR1 is SGHRS and CDR2 is YFSETQ. The whole variable domain, remainder taken from reference TRBV5-1 and TRBJ1-2, is KAGVTQTPRYLIKTRGQQVTLSCSPISGHRSVSWYQQTPGQGLQFLFEYFSETQRNKGNFPGRFSGRQFSNSRSEMNVSTLELGDSALYLCASSLLTGEDGYTFGSGTRLTVV.